These 13 T cell receptor beta chains were all obtained from the same sample, sequenced in a study of cytomegalovirus exposure and HLA in healthy donors. The method was immunoSEQ multiplex PCR; TCRdb's version includes in-frame clones alone and lacks a portion of them. The sample comprises about 240,000 clones, more than 75% of which are singletons, and 0.95% to 1.5% rests with the top ten. The specimen was PBMCs. These TCRs come from a woman aged 25-40 years in good health and CMV-seropositive.

V is TRBV29-1 and J is TRBJ2-5; maybe TRBD1 (5 bases). The CDR3 contains 12 residues. Germline V gene sequence: CDR1 SQVTM, CDR2 ANQGSEA. V was pared by 3 bases and J by 5 bases, with 10 bases between. This CDR3 is CSVDQGVETQYF. CDR3 DNA sequence: TGCAGCGTTGATCAGGGCGTGGAGACCCAGTACTTC.

CDR3 bases: TGTGCCAGCAGCTTAGGCCTTTCCGAGCAGTACTTC. Translating gives CASSLGLSEQYF. This rearrangement joins TRBV13 to TRBJ2-7, with D unresolved. Trimming cost V 0 bases and J 6 bases, with 6 bases left between them. The CDR3 is 12 residues long. CDR1 and CDR2 (germline): PRHDT, FYEKMQ (reference sequence).

The genes are TRBV2 and TRBJ2-7, with D perhaps matching TRBD1 (5 bases). This CDR3 is 14 amino acids long. In germline, CDR1 is SNHLY, CDR2 FYNNEI. V was trimmed by 5 bases and J by 1 base, leaving 12 bases between them. The CDR3 nucleotides read TGTGCCAGCAGTTTTCAGGGCTCTTCCTACGAGCAGTACTTC. It translates to CASSFQGSSYEQYF.

This chain joins TRBV28 and TRBJ2-7; 10 bases line up with TRBD1. Germline V lookup: CDR1 MDHEN, CDR2 SYDVKM. The CDR3 extends over 17 amino acids. V lost 2 bases, J lost 0 bases, and 7 bases stayed unmatched. The CDR3 here is CASSLPPGQGSSYEQYF. CDR3 DNA sequence: TGTGCCAGCAGTTTACCCCCGGGACAGGGGAGCTCCTACGAGCAGTACTTC.

The rearrangement joins TRBV9 to TRBJ2-7; D might be TRBD1 (6 bases). V lost 0 bases to trimming and J lost 3 bases, with 13 bases between them. Germline V lookup: CDR1 SGDLS, CDR2 YYNGEE. This CDR3 is built from 15 residues. For the CDR3, the DNA is TGTGCCAGCAGCGTAGGAGGGGGTTCCCTCTACGAGCAGTACTTC. It translates to CASSVGGGSLYEQYF.

This chain links TRBV28 with TRBJ2-5; the match to TRBD2 covers 8 bases. With 3 bases clipped from V and 4 bases from J, the junction kept 7 bases outside the gene matches. This CDR3 contains 15 residues. Germline CDR1 is MDHEN and CDR2 is SYDVKM. The CDR3 region is CASSFPPGGRETQYF. In DNA form, the CDR3 reads TGTGCCAGCAGTTTCCCCCCGGGGGGGCGAGAGACCCAGTACTTC. Full variable domain (outside the CDR3, taken from reference TRBV28 and TRBJ2-5): DVKVTQSSRYLVKRTGEKVFLECVQDMDHENMFWYRQDPGLGLRLIYFSYDVKMKEKGDIPEGYSVSREKKERFSLILESASTNQTSMYLCASSFPPGGRETQYFGPGTRLLVL.

The chain carries TRBV5-4 and TRBJ2-6; D call uncertain. The CDR3 is made up of 15 amino acids. Germline CDR1 reads SGHNT; CDR2 reads YYREEE (reference sequence). The V gene lost 0 bases and the J gene lost 0 bases, with 4 bases spanning the gap. CDR3 sequence: CASSLDNSGANVLTF. Written as DNA, the CDR3 is TGTGCCAGCAGCTTGGACAACTCTGGGGCCAACGTCCTGACTTTC.

This sequence joins TRBV27 and TRBJ1-1; D not resolved. Trimming stripped 2 bases from V and 4 bases from J, with 8 bases between. Germline V gene data show CDR1 as MNHEY and CDR2 as SMNVEV (reference sequence). The length of the CDR3 is 13 residues. The CDR3 nucleotides read TGTGCCAGCAGTTTAATACGCGGCACTGAAGCTTTCTTT. This codes for CASSLIRGTEAFF.

This chain joins TRBV27 and TRBJ2-1; 7 bases align to TRBD2. Losses at the gene ends were 2 bases for V and 8 bases for J; bases not matched to a gene: 9. The CDR3 extends over 15 amino acids. The V gene's germline CDR1 is MNHEY and CDR2 SMNVEV (reference sequence). CDR3 bases: TGTGCCAGCAGTTTACTCGGGGGAGGGGTCGATGAGCAGTTCTTC. Translation gives CASSLLGGGVDEQFF.

The chain recombines TRBV5-1 with TRBJ2-5; no definite D call. The CDR3 spans 15 residues. Trimming stripped 0 bases from V and 2 bases from J, with 11 bases between. Germline V gene data show CDR1 as SGHRS and CDR2 as YFSETQ. The CDR3 DNA follows: TGCGCCAGCAGCTTGGTAACACCCCTTCAAGAGACCCAGTACTTC. It is translated as CASSLVTPLQETQYF.

This rearrangement joins TRBV15 to TRBJ1-4, with a weak D call TRBD1 (6 bases). The germline CDR1 and CDR2 sequences are LNHNV and YYDKDF (reference sequence). Deletions cut 5 bases from V and 5 bases from J, with 15 bases between. The CDR3 consists of 15 residues. CDR3 sequence (DNA): TGTGCCACCAGCCCCCAGAGGGGGAAGAATGAAAAACTGTTTTTT. Translation gives CATSPQRGKNEKLFF.

This chain connects TRBV7-8 to TRBJ2-1; 7 nucleotides match TRBD2. Germline trimming cut 5 bases from V and 5 bases from J; bases unmatched to any gene: 9. Per the germline V gene, CDR1 is SGHVS and CDR2 is FQNEAQ. The CDR3 is 15 amino acids. The CDR3 spells CASSTGGGWNNEQFF. CDR3 bases: TGTGCCAGCAGCACTGGGGGGGGATGGAACAATGAGCAGTTCTTC.

The chain has TRBV7-9 and TRBJ2-1; tentative D call: TRBD2 (6 bases). The CDR3 runs 12 residues. Germline-derived CDR1 and CDR2 are SEHNR and FQNEAQ (reference sequence). Between the trimmed V and J ends, which lost 3 bases and 7 bases, there was a span of 7 bases. The CDR3 loop is CASSFSGNEQFF. As DNA, the CDR3 is TGTGCCAGCAGCTTTAGCGGAAATGAGCAGTTCTTC.